This entry is about one TCR beta chain. The table lists this clonotype with a few counts. The antigen it binds to is not known. Within one base of it there is no much larger clone, and no base qualities were kept. Library preparation employed 5' RACE. Sequencing used an Illumina HiSeq 2500. A second roughly 7 to 11 cycle PCR used a sample-barcoded 5' primer and a J-beta primer mix. A template-switch 5' adaptor carrying 12 random nucleotides introduced a unique molecular identifier onto each TCR beta cDNA molecule. At least 3 million CDR3-containing paired-end reads were obtained from each sample. First-strand cDNA was synthesized from all RNA with the Mint cDNA synthesis kit, primed by a TRBC-specific oligonucleotide. Following uracil-DNA glycosylase treatment, a first 18-cycle PCR with universal primers M1SS and BC2_uni_R was performed on all cDNA. In the authors' own workflow: For normalization, 1 million high-quality reads were randomly selected from each sample, with every read carrying a distinct molecular identifier. Reads with shared molecular identifiers were discarded instead of being binned into consensus sequences. MiTCR, run with a Q25 quality threshold and the strictest error-elimination algorithm, handled CDR3 identification, clonotype clustering and error correction. Lower-bound total TCR beta diversity was estimated with a nonparametric unseen species model using Euler transformation. TCRdb took the public reads, trimmed them with fastp at Q25, ran MiXCR for clone calling and kept in-frame beta chains. Each entry is one CDR3 protein sequence, shown with its most common DNA and genes. The V and J calls and clone size are TCRdb's, not the authors'. The sample table lists hundreds of thousands of distinct CDR3 sequences, approximately 30% of them with a count of one. 15% to 17% of the sample is in the top ten clones.

From its cysteine to its phenylalanine, the CDR3 spans 14 amino acids. Only CDR3 DNA is held: 42 bases, read in frame from base 1. Relative to germline, V is 3 bases shorter and J is 3 bases shorter, with 8 bases between their ends. CDR1 and CDR2, looked up from the germline V gene (reference sequence), are LGHDT and YNNKEL. Donors were 39 systemically healthy Caucasian individuals from Russia aged roughly 6 to 90 years. Around 10 milliliters of peripheral blood were drawn from each donor into EDTA-treated Vacutainer tubes. Ficoll-Paque density-gradient centrifugation was used to isolate PBMCs, with at least 7 million per sample. Total RNA was extracted from PBMCs with Trizol reagent, with at least 6 micrograms obtained per sample. Naive CD45RAhigh/CD27high T cell percentages were measured by flow cytometry on a PBMC aliquot from every donor. The data are from a study of blood T cells in healthy people across ages (dated by TCRdb to about 2015). For the study in its entirety: In model experiments, roughly one uniquely barcoded TCR beta cDNA molecule per two T cells was captured by template switching. The donors were divided into four age groups: young (average around 16 years), middle-aged (about 39), aged (about 61) and long-lived (82). To avoid experimental bias, donors of different ages were randomly spread across the sequencing lanes. The study analyzed two additional independent replicas of 1 million unique cDNA reads from the same blood draw for two donors, one aged 18 to 29 and one aged 80 or older. Using deep sequencing normalized with unique cDNA molecular identifiers, the study measured how TCR beta repertoire diversity changes with age. The study at large found these results: The percentage of naive T cells measured by flow cytometry correlated strongly with observed TCR beta diversity. Compared with the aged group, more naive CD4+ T cells, fewer expanded clones and increased TCR diversity were shown by the long-lived group, suggesting age selection. Because donor CMV infection status was unknown, age-related changes in expanded clonotypes were potentially confounded. Estimates of total diversity from one million sequenced T cells were regarded as lower bounds and underestimates. Observed TCR beta diversity per million T cells fell roughly linearly with age, and a significant reduction was already apparent by age about 43. Bulk unsorted PBMC profiling prevented conclusive comparison of naive and antigen-experienced compartments.

This clonotype was sampled from an elderly woman in good health. Donor details come from another sample of the same person, matched by shared clones. Material for sequencing was blood. The chain couples TRBV3-1 to TRBJ2-2; the D gene remains uncertain. For the CDR3, the sequence is CASSHFSDTGELFF. The nucleotide sequence is TGTGCCAGCAGCCACTTCTCCGACACCGGGGAGCTGTTTTTT.